These 15 T cell receptor beta chains were all obtained from the same sample, sequenced in a study of blood T cell repertoires in COVID-19. Assay: immunoSEQ multiplex PCR; the TCRdb copy retains only in-frame clones and omits some. The sample consists of about 47,000 clones, approximately 86% of them appearing once. The sample was peripheral blood. These receptors all stem from a man aged 55 to 70 with active COVID-19.

This chain links TRBV5-6 with TRBJ2-2; the D is unclear. Germline V gene lookup returns CDR1 SGHDT and CDR2 YYEEEE. V was pared by 4 bases and J by 5 bases, with 9 bases between. The CDR3 contains 13 residues. CDR3 nucleotide sequence: TGTGCCAGCAGCCCCCGGAGAACCGGGGAGCTGTTTTTT. This translates into CASSPRRTGELFF.

The chain combines TRBV7-3 with TRBJ2-7, with D possibly matching TRBD1 (5 bases). The germline V gene has CDR1 SGHTA and CDR2 FQGTGA. The length of the CDR3 is 15 residues. V gave up 5 bases and J gave up 5 bases, with 19 bases separating them. CDR3 coding DNA: TGTGCCAGCAGCCCCACAGGATTGATCGGGCACGAGCAGTACTTC. Translation: CASSPTGLIGHEQYF. Looking up the rest from reference TRBV7-3 and TRBJ2-7 gives the full variable domain: GAGVSQTPSNKVTEKGKYVELRCDPISGHTALYWYRQSLGQGPEFLIYFQGTGAADDSGLPNDRFFAVRPEGSVSTLKIQRTERGDSAVYLCASSPTGLIGHEQYFGPGTRLTVT.

The chain recombines TRBV20-1 with TRBJ1-5; D is unclear. The length of the CDR3 is 14 residues. The V end was cut by 3 bases, the J end by 0 bases, with 9 bases between. The V gene's germline CDR1 is DFQATT and CDR2 SNEGSKA (reference sequence). CDR3 bases: TGCAGTGCTAGTGCCGGGGATAGCAATCAGCCCCAGCATTTT. It encodes CSASAGDSNQPQHF.

V is TRBV5-1 and J is TRBJ2-7; no clear D. Trimming removed 1 base at V and 5 bases at J, with 13 bases between. CDR3 length: 14 residues. The germline V gene encodes CDR1 SGHRS and CDR2 YFSETQ. CDR3 in amino acids: CASSLTESFNEQYF. Here the CDR3 DNA reads TGCGCCAGCAGCTTGACGGAGAGTTTCAACGAGCAGTACTTC.

CDR3 coding DNA: TGTGCCAGCAGCTTATTACTAGCGGGAGGCCGGGATGAGCAGTTCTTC. It is translated as CASSLLLAGGRDEQFF. V and J are TRBV7-3 and TRBJ2-1, with 12 bases that match TRBD2. CDR1 is SGHTA, CDR2 FQGTGA, per germline. V lost 2 bases to trimming and J lost 8 bases; unmatched junction nucleotides: 7. CDR3 length: 16 residues.

This chain connects TRBV6-5 to TRBJ2-7; 9 positions match TRBD1. Germline V gene data show CDR1 as MNHEY and CDR2 as SVGAGI. V was pared by 6 bases and J by 2 bases, with 5 bases of the junction left unmatched. This CDR3 has 14 residues. The CDR3: CASRAGDRAYEQYF. The CDR3 DNA reads as TGTGCCAGCAGGGCCGGGGACAGGGCCTACGAGCAGTACTTC.

The V gene is TRBV5-6, the J gene TRBJ1-2, with TRBD1 matching 8 bases. Per the germline V gene, CDR1 is SGHDT and CDR2 is YYEEEE. V lost 4 bases, J lost 1 base, and 3 bases stayed unmatched. The CDR3 contains 14 residues. The chain's CDR3 is CASSIDRGNYGYTF. In nucleotides, the CDR3 is TGTGCCAGCAGCATTGACAGGGGTAACTATGGCTACACCTTC. Complete variable domain (other parts from reference TRBV5-6 and TRBJ1-2): DAGVTQSPTHLIKTRGQQVTLRCSPKSGHDTVSWYQQALGQGPQFIFQYYEEEERQRGNFPDRFSGHQFPNYSSELNVNALLLGDSALYLCASSIDRGNYGYTFGSGTRLTVV.

This clone is a singleton in its sample. The chain has TRBV2 and TRBJ2-1; D might be TRBD2 (6 bases). The V end was cut by 5 bases, the J end by 7 bases, with 21 bases between. This CDR3 has 16 residues. CDR1 is SNHLY, CDR2 FYNNEI, per germline. The CDR3 DNA is TGTGCCAGCAGTCCTCATCCCGGGGGAGAGATAAATGAGCAGTTCTTC. Its translation is CASSPHPGGEINEQFF.

Only one count was recorded for this clone. J is TRBJ2-7 and V is TRBV5-5; TRBD1 is a possible D gene (6 bases). Trimming pared 3 bases from V and 7 bases from J, leaving 23 bases between. The CDR3 extends over 16 amino acids. Germline CDR1 and CDR2: SGHKS and YYEKEE (reference sequence). Here the CDR3 reads CASSSGQGQTLWEQYF. For the CDR3, the DNA is TGTGCCAGCAGCTCTGGCCAGGGACAAACTCTCTGGGAGCAGTACTTC.

V is TRBV7-9 and J is TRBJ2-3; D possibly corresponds to TRBD1 (5 bases). Germline V gives CDR1 SEHNR, CDR2 FQNEAQ (reference sequence). V gave up 1 base and J gave up 3 bases, with 8 bases separating them. The CDR3 is 14 residues long. CDR3 loop: CASSLEGVTDTQYF. CDR3 DNA: TGTGCCAGCAGCTTAGAAGGGGTGACAGATACGCAGTATTTT.

The rearrangement joins TRBV9 to TRBJ2-7; 11 nucleotides align to TRBD2. CDR1 is SGDLS and CDR2 is YYNGEE in the germline V gene. V lost 0 bases to trimming and J lost 1 base; unmatched junction nucleotides: 9. There are 18 residues in the CDR3. As DNA, the CDR3 is TGTGCCAGCAGCGTAGGATTACTAGCGGGAGAACAGTCCTACGAGCAGTACTTC. Residues: CASSVGLLAGEQSYEQYF. The full variable domain, in which reference TRBV9 and TRBJ2-7 provide the parts outside the CDR3, is DSGVTQTPKHLITATGQRVTLRCSPRSGDLSVYWYQQSLDQGLQFLIQYYNGEERAKGNILERFSAQQFPDLHSELNLSSLELGDSALYFCASSVGLLAGEQSYEQYFGPGTRLTVT.

This chain links TRBV7-9 with TRBJ2-1; D may be TRBD2 (7 bases). Germline CDR1 and CDR2: SEHNR and FQNEAQ (reference sequence). V lost 5 bases to trimming and J lost 0 bases, with 14 bases between them. This CDR3 region has 16 residues. CDR3 in DNA: TGTGCCAGCAGCCGTGGGGGGGGCGACTCCTACAATGAGCAGTTCTTC. Translating gives CASSRGGGDSYNEQFF.

V gene TRBV5-5 combines with J gene TRBJ2-7; TRBD2 matches at 15 bases. The CDR3 is 18 amino acids. Germline V gene data show CDR1 as SGHKS and CDR2 as YYEKEE (reference sequence). With 0 bases clipped from V and 4 bases from J, the junction kept 8 bases outside the gene matches. This CDR3 is CASSLVWTSGGAGYEQYF. CDR3 DNA sequence: TGTGCCAGCAGCTTGGTTTGGACTAGCGGGGGGGCAGGTTACGAGCAGTACTTC.

V usage is TRBV6-4 and J usage is TRBJ1-2; D might be TRBD1 (6 bases). The germline V and J ends were trimmed by 7 bases and 3 bases, with 24 bases remaining between them. Germline V CDR1 and CDR2: MRHNA, SNTAGT. This CDR3 is 17 amino acids long. The DNA for the CDR3 is TGTGCCAGCACCGACCGGGGGGACACGTCCGTGGACTATGGCTACACCTTC. This translates into CASTDRGDTSVDYGYTF.

V is TRBV6-2 or TRBV6-3 and J is TRBJ2-7; TRBD1 matches at 7 bases. The ends lost 6 bases at V and 2 bases at J; junction bases unmatched: 7. The CDR3 is 14 amino acids. The V gene's germline CDR1 is MNHEY and CDR2 SVGEGT. The CDR3 region has the DNA TGTGCCAGCAGCTGGACAGGCCCAACCTACGAGCAGTACTTC. Translation gives CASSWTGPTYEQYF.